Sequencing of this T cell receptor (beta chain) was carried out in a study of OX40 agonist ivuxolimab in advanced cancers. Trimming took off 0 bases at V and 2 bases at J, with 2 bases between the two ends. The CDR3 loop spans 12 amino acids. Germline CDR1 reads SGHAT; CDR2 reads FQNNGV. Blood was sampled at baseline, cycle 4 day 1, and cycle 7 day 1. Libraries were prepared by immunoSEQ multiplex PCR; TCRdb keeps only in-frame clonotypes and omits some of them. The sample holds about 45,000 clones; roughly 90% are singletons and the top ten take 15% to 20%. The receptor comes from an adult with an advanced solid tumor such as melanoma, head and neck, liver or kidney cancer. The specimen comprised CD4+ or CD8+ T cells sorted from blood, sampled in a trial of the OX40 agonist ivuxolimab. V is TRBV11-2 and J is TRBJ2-7, with D uncertain. The CDR3 loop reads CASSLDTYEQYF. CDR3 DNA sequence: TGTGCCAGCAGCTTAGATACCTACGAGCAGTACTTC. The variable domain in full, completed from reference TRBV11-2 and TRBJ2-7, reads EAGVAQSPRYKIIEKRQSVAFWCNPISGHATLYWYQQILGQGPKLLIQFQNNGVVDDSQLPKDRFSAERLKGVDSTLKIQPAKLEDSAVYLCASSLDTYEQYFGPGTRLTVT.